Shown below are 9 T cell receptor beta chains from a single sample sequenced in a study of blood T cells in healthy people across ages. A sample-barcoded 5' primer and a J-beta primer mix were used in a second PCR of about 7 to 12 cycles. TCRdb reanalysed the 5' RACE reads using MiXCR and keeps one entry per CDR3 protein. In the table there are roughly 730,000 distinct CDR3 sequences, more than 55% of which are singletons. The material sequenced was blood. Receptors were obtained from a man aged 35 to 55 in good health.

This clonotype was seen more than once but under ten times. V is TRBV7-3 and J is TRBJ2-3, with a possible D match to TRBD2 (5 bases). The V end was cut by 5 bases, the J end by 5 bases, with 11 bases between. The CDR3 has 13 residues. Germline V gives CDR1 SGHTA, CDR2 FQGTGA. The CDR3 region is CASSAAGIDTQYF. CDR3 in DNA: TGTGCCAGCAGCGCCGCCGGGATAGATACGCAGTATTTT.

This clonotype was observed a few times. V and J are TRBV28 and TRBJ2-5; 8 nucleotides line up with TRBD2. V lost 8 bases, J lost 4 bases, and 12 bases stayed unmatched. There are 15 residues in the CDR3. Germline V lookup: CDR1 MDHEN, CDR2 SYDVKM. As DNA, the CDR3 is TGTGCCAGCGAAACCTGGACTAGCCGCCCAGAGACCCAGTACTTC. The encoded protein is CASETWTSRPETQYF.

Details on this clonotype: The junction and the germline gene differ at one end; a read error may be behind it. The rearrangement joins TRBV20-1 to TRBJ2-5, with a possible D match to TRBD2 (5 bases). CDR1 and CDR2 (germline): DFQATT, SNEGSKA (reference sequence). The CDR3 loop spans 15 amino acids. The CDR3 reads CSASPRGGRQETQYF. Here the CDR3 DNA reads TGTAGTGCTTCCCCCCGGGGTGGTAGACAAGAGACCCAGTACTTC.

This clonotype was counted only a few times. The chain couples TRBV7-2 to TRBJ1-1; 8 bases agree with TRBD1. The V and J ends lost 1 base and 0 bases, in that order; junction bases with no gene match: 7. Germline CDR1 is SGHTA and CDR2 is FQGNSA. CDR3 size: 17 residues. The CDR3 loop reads CASSLEDLGQVNTEAFF. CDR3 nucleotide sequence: TGTGCCAGCAGCTTAGAAGATTTGGGACAGGTGAACACTGAAGCTTTCTTT.

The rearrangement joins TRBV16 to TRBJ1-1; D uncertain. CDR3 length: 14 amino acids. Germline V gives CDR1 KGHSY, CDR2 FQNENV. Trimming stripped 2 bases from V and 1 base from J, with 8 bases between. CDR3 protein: CASSQRAANTEAFF. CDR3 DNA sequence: TGTGCCAGCAGCCAAAGAGCTGCGAACACTGAAGCTTTCTTT.

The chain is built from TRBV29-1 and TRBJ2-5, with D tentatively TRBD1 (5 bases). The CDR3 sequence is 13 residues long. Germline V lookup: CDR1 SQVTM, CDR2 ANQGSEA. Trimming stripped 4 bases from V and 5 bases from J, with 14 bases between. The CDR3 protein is CSVAGQGQETQYF. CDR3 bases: TGCAGCGTTGCTGGGCAGGGTCAGGAGACCCAGTACTTC.

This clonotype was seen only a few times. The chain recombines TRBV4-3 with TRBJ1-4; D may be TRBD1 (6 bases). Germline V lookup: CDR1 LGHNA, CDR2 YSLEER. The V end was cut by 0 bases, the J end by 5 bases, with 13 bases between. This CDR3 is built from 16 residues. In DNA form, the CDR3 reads TGCGCCAGCAGCCAAGATGTCAGGGGTGTAAATGAAAAACTGTTTTTT. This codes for CASSQDVRGVNEKLFF.

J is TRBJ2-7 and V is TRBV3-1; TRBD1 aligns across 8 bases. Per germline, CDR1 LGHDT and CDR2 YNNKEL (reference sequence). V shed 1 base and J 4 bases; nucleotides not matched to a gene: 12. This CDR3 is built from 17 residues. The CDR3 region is CASSQGTMRQGLYEQYF. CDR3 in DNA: TGTGCCAGCAGCCAAGGTACAATGAGACAGGGGCTGTACGAGCAGTACTTC.

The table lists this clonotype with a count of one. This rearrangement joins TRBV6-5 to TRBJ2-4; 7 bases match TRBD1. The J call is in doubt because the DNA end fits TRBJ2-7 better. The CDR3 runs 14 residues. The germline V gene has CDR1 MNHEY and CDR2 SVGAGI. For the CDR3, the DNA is TGTGCCAGCAGAACCGCCGACAGGGTCTACGAGCAGTACTTC. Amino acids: CASRTADRVYEQYF.